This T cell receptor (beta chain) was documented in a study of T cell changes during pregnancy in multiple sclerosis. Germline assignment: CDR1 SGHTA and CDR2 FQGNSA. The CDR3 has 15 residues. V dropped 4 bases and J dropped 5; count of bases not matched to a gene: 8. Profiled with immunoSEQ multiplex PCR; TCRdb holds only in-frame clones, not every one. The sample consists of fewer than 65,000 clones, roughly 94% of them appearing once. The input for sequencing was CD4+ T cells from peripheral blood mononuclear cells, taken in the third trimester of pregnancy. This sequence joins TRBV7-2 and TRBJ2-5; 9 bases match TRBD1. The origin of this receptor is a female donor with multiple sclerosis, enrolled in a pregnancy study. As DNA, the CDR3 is TGTGCCAGCAGCTCGGGGGACAGGGTTGGGGAGACCCAGTACTTC. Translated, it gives CASSSGDRVGETQYF.